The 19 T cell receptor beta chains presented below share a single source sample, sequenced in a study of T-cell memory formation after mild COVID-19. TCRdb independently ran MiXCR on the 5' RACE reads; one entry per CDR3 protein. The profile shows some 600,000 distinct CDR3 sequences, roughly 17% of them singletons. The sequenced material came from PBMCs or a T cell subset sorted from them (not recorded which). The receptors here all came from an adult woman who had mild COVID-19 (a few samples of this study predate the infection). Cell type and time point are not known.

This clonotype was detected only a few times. The CDR3 DNA reads as TGTGCCAGCTCACTAACGGGACTAGCGGAGACCCAGTACTTC. This gives the protein CASSLTGLAETQYF. This chain joins TRBV18 and TRBJ2-5; 10 bases map to TRBD2. V dropped 4 bases and J dropped 5; count of bases not matched to a gene: 4. The germline V gene has CDR1 KGHSH and CDR2 LQKENI. This CDR3 is 14 amino acids long.

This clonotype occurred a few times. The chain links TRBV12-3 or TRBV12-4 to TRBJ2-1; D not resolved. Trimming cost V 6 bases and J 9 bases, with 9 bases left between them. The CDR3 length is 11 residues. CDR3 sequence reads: CASRTGFEQFF. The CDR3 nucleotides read TGTGCCAGCAGAACGGGCTTTGAGCAGTTCTTC.

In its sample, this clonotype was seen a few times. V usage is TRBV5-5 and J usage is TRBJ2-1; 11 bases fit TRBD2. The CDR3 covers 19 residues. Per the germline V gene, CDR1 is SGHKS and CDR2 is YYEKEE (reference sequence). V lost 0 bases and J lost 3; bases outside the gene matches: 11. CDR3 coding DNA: TGTGCCAGCAGCTTGGGCAGGGCTGGGACTAGCGGCTTCTACAATGAGCAGTTCTTC. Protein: CASSLGRAGTSGFYNEQFF.

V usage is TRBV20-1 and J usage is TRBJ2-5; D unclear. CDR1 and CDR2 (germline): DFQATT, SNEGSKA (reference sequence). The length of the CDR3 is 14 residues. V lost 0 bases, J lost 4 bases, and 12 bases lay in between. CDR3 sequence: CSARDLETPETQYF. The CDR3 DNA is TGCAGTGCTAGAGATCTTGAGACCCCAGAGACCCAGTACTTC.

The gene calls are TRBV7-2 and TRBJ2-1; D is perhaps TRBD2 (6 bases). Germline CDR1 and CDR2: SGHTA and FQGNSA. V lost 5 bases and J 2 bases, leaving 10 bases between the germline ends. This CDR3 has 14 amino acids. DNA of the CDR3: TGTGCCAGCAGCCTTAGACTAGCCTACAATGAGCAGTTCTTC. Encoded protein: CASSLRLAYNEQFF.

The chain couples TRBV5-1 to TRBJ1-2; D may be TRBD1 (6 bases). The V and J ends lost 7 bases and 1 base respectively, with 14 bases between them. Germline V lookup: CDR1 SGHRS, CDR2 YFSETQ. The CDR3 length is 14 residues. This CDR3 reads CASSFTGSNYGYTF. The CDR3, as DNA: TGCGCCAGCTCTTTTACAGGGAGTAACTATGGCTACACCTTC.

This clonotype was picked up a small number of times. CDR3 loop: CASSLAGTRGANVLTF. CDR3 DNA sequence: TGTGCCAGCAGCTTGGCCGGTACTCGCGGGGCCAACGTCCTGACTTTC. This sequence joins TRBV5-4 and TRBJ2-6; D is unclear. From germline, CDR1 is SGHNT and CDR2 YYREEE (reference sequence). The length of the CDR3 is 16 residues. V lost 0 bases and J 4 bases, leaving 11 bases between the germline ends.

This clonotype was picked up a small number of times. The CDR3 nucleotides are TGTGCCATCAGGGGGACTAGCGGGATTTACGAGCAGTACTTC. It yields the protein CAIRGTSGIYEQYF. The chain joins TRBV10-3 to TRBJ2-7; 13 positions agree with TRBD2. The CDR3 consists of 14 residues. The germline CDR1 and CDR2 sequences are ENHRY and SYGVKD. J gave up 4 bases and V 6 bases, and 3 bases lay outside the gene matches.

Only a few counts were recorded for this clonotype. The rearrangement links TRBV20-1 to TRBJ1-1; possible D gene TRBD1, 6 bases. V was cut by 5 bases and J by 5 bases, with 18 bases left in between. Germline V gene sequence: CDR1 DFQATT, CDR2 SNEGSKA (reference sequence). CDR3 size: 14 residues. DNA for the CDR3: TGCAGTGCTCCTCGTGGGGGGGCGGGGACTGAAGCTTTCTTT. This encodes CSAPRGGAGTEAFF.

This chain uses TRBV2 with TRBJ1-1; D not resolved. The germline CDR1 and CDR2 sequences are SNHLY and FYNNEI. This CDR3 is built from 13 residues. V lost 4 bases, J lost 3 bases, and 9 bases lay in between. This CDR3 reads CASSGVRDTEAFF. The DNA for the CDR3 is TGTGCCAGCAGTGGCGTAAGGGACACTGAAGCTTTCTTT.

The CDR3 DNA reads TGTGCCAGCATTGCCGCGGACACTGAAGCTTTCTTT. This gives the protein CASIAADTEAFF. The chain is built from TRBV6-5 and TRBJ1-1; D call uncertain. Germline CDR1 MNHEY, CDR2 SVGAGI. V lost 7 bases to trimming and J lost 3 bases, with 9 bases between them. The CDR3 length is 12 residues.

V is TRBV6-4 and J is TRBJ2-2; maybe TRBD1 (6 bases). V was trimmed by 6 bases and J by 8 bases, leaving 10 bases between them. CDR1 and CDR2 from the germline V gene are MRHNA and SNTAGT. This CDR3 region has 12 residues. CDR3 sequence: CASRADRGELFF. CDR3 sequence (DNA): TGTGCCAGCAGAGCCGACAGGGGGGAGCTGTTTTTT.

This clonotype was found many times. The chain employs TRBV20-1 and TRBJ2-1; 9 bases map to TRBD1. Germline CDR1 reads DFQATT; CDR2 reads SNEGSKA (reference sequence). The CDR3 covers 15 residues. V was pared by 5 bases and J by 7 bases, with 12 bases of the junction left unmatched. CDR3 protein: CSADSTGTGLNEQFF. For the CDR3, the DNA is TGCAGTGCTGACTCCACCGGGACAGGGCTAAATGAGCAGTTCTTC.

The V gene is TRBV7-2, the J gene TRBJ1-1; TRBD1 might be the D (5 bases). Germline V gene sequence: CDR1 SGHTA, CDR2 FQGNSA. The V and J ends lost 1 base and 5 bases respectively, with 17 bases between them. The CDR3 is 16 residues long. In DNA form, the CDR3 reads TGTGCCAGCAGCTTAGGAGGTATGGGGGTCGATACTGAAGCTTTCTTT. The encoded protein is CASSLGGMGVDTEAFF.

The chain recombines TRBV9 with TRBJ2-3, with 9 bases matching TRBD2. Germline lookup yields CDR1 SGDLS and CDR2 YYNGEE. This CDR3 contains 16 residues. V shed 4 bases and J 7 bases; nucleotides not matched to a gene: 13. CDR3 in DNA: TGTGCCAGCAGCTCCCTTAGCGGGAGAGGAACATATACGCAGTATTTT. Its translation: CASSSLSGRGTYTQYF.

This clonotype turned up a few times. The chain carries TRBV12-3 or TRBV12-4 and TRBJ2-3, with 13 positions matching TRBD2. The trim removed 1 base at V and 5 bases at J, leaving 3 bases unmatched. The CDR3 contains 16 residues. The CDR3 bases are TGTGCCAGCAGTTTAGGAACTAGCGGGGGGGTAGATACGCAGTATTTT. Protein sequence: CASSLGTSGGVDTQYF.

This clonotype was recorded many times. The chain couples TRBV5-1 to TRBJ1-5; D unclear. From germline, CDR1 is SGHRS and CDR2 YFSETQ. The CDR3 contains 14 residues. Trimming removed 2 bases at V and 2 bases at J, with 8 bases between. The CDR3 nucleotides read TGCGCCAGCAGCTTTTCCGGGGGCAATCAGCCCCAGCATTTT. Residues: CASSFSGGNQPQHF.

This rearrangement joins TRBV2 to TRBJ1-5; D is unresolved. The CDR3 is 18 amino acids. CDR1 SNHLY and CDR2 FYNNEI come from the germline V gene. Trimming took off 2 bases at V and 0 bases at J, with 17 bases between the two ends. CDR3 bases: TGTGCCAGCAGTGAACTAAATTCCGGTTCGTATAGCAATCAGCCCCAGCATTTT. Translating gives CASSELNSGSYSNQPQHF.

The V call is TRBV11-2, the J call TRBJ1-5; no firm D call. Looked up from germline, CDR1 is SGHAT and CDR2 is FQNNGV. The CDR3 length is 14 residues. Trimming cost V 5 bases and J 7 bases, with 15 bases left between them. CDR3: CASSPTPVRQPQHF. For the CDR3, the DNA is TGTGCCAGCAGCCCGACCCCCGTAAGACAGCCCCAGCATTTT.